This T cell receptor (beta chain) derives from a study of blood T cell repertoires in COVID-19. Germline CDR1 reads SGHRS; CDR2 reads YFSETQ. The ends were cut back, 0 bases at V and 4 bases at J, with 8 bases in the middle. The CDR3 totals 13 residues. The method was immunoSEQ multiplex PCR; TCRdb's version includes in-frame clones alone and lacks a portion of them. The sample has just over 250,000 clones, around nine tenths seen once. The chain uses TRBV5-1 and TRBJ2-7; weak D call: TRBD2 (5 bases). Sequenced: peripheral blood. This clonotype was obtained from a man aged 40-49 years who had recovered from COVID-19. The CDR3 region is CASSLEVAYEQYF. The CDR3 nucleotides are TGCGCCAGCAGCTTGGAAGTAGCGTACGAGCAGTACTTC.